This TCR beta chain was captured by sequencing in a study of blood T cell repertoires in COVID-19 (dated by TCRdb to the early 2020s). At the level of the whole study: The collaborator samples originated in the United States, Italy and Spain and spanned the acute and convalescent phases of COVID-19. The prospective study material was composed of cDNA or gDNA derived from T cells, B-cell-depleted T cells, or PBMCs. Deeply sampled blood TCRbeta repertoires from subjects exposed to, actively infected with, or recovered from COVID-19 were included in the dataset. The repertoires were made available in a free public database intended to serve as a resource for research on the immune response to SARS-CoV-2. Samples were obtained from the ongoing ImmuneRACE study (first 160 participants) and from 1,200 or so subjects provided by 6 global collaborators. A de-identified subject ID, COVID-19 status, age in years and sex were almost always included in the sample metadata. Where available, HLA class I and class II types were taken from metadata supplied by the sample provider and were not determined by assay-based typing.

What the work shows at the level of the full study, not this receptor alone: How much clinical and demographic metadata was included differed by source and by participant, and the metadata was provided uncurated.

The cysteine opens and the phenylalanine closes a CDR3 of 17 amino acids. CDR3 DNA only is kept here, 51 bases in frame from base 1. At the junction V is shortened by 1 base and J by 7 bases; bases outside the gene matches: 9. From the germline V gene (reference sequence), CDR1 is LGHDT and CDR2 is YNNKEL. TCRbeta CDR3 regions were amplified from genomic DNA using the immunoSEQ Assay, a bias-controlled multiplex PCR. In the authors' own workflow: The number of nucleated cells in each sample was estimated from the amplification of reference gene primers within the assay. To quantify the absolute abundance of each unique TCRbeta CDR3 rearrangement, sequence reads were collapsed and filtered. For each sample, productive Simpson clonality was calculated as the square root of Simpson's diversity index over productive rearrangements. TCRdb stores this immuneACCESS table with in-frame sequences only. Part of the clones is absent; in the studies checked, under half of the shortfall reflects unresolved V genes, and no reason is known for the rest. V and J calls plus clone size are reproduced from that table; the DNA served to infer D and trimming. The sample table shows 150,000 to 200,000 clones, and approximately 80% are seen once. The ten largest clones capture about 14% of the sample.

A note on this clone: Its antigen remains undetermined. The sample holds no much larger clone one base away, and base qualities are not on file.

A second Seattle source provided samples from volunteer blood donors who had recovered from COVID-19. The collaborating institutions used their own protocols to collect whole blood in K2EDTA tubes. For TCRbeta analysis, collaborators shipped samples as frozen whole blood, isolated PBMCs, or DNA extracted from either of those sample types. Sequencing was carried out using peripheral blood. In this chain, TRBV3-1 (or the pseudogene TRBV3-2) is recombined with TRBJ2-7; TRBD2 lines up with 14 middle nucleotides. The sequence derives from a man aged 45-65 years who had recovered from COVID-19. The nucleotide sequence is TGTGCCAGCAGCCAAGGACCCGGACTAGCGGGAGGTCGAGAGCAGTACTTC. It translates as CASSQGPGLAGGREQYF.